The 26 T cell receptor beta chains below all came from one sample that was sequenced in a study of blood T cells in healthy people across ages. Combining a sample-barcoded 5' primer with a J-beta primer mix, a second PCR ran for 7 to 11 cycles. TCRdb reanalysed the 5' RACE reads using MiXCR and keeps one entry per CDR3 protein. The sample carries approximately 780,000 distinct CDR3 sequences, roughly 25% recorded once. These sequences were also reported in another study, on T cells of mothers and their children.

Sequencing was performed on blood. The receptors derive from a boy between 5 and 17 years old in good health.

The V and J genes are TRBV29-1 and TRBJ2-7; no firm D call. Germline CDR1 is SQVTM and CDR2 is ANQGSEA. V dropped 6 bases and J dropped 3 bases, with 3 bases sitting between them. The CDR3 is 9 residues long. CDR3: CSVGYEQYF. The CDR3 DNA is TGCAGCGTCGGCTACGAGCAGTACTTC.

The rearrangement joins TRBV29-1 to TRBJ2-5; a weak D match, TRBD2 (6 bases). The last part of the DNA fits TRBJ2-7 better; the J call may be wrong. The CDR3 length is 12 residues. CDR1 SQVTM and CDR2 ANQGSEA come from the germline V gene. In nucleotides, the CDR3 is TGCAGCGTCCATAGCGGACCCTACGAGCAGTACTTC. It specifies CSVHSGPYEQYF.

The chain combines TRBV20-1 with TRBJ2-5; a weak D match, TRBD2 (6 bases). The CDR3 runs 12 residues. V was pared by 1 base and J by 3 bases, with 6 bases between. The germline gives CDR1 DFQATT, CDR2 SNEGSKA (reference sequence). DNA for the CDR3: TGCAGTGCTAGAGGCGGGAAAGAGACCCAGTACTTC. Its protein product is CSARGGKETQYF.

This clonotype was seen only a few times. The CDR3 nucleotides are TGTGCCAGCAGTTACACACAAGGGTATGAAAAACTGTTTTTT. It translates to CASSYTQGYEKLFF. The rearrangement links TRBV6-5 to TRBJ1-4; D is unclear. The CDR3 runs 14 residues. V was pared by 2 bases and J by 6 bases, with 10 bases between. From germline, CDR1 is MNHEY and CDR2 SVGAGI.

The CDR3 DNA is TGTGCCACCCAAAGCGGCCCCTACGAGCAGTACTTC. Its protein product is CATQSGPYEQYF. The genes are TRBV7-9 and TRBJ2-7, with D possibly TRBD2 on 5 matching bases. The V gene's germline CDR1 is SEHNR and CDR2 FQNEAQ (reference sequence). Trimming took 10 bases from V and 2 from J, leaving 12 bases between them. This CDR3 has 12 amino acids.

The CDR3 protein is CASSLSPTGANVLTF. The CDR3 DNA reads TGTGCCAGCAGTTTATCACCGACAGGGGCCAACGTCCTGACTTTC. The chain recombines TRBV27 with TRBJ2-6, with no clear D. The V and J ends lost 0 bases and 4 bases respectively, with 7 bases between them. In germline, CDR1 is MNHEY, CDR2 SMNVEV (reference sequence). The length of the CDR3 is 15 residues.

V usage is TRBV4-1 and J usage is TRBJ2-5, with TRBD2 matching over 14 bases. The J call may be in error: the DNA end matches TRBJ2-1 better. CDR1 MGHRA and CDR2 YSYEKL come from the germline V gene. This CDR3 contains 18 residues. The CDR3 region is CASRPSWGLAGDVHEQFF. CDR3 nucleotides: TGCGCCAGCAGACCTTCCTGGGGACTAGCGGGAGACGTCCATGAGCAGTTCTTC.

This clonotype has just a few counts. As DNA, the CDR3 is TGCAGTGCCATTAGCGGGGTGGCCTACAATGAGCAGTTCTTC. Translated: CSAISGVAYNEQFF. The chain is built from TRBV20-1 and TRBJ2-1, with 8 nucleotides matching TRBD2. Germline V gives CDR1 DFQATT, CDR2 SNEGSKA (reference sequence). Trimming at V came to 6 bases and at J to 2 bases, leaving 6 bases not matched to a gene. This CDR3 spans 14 amino acids.

This clonotype was seen only a few times. One end of the junction does not line up with germline, which may come from a read error. The chain employs TRBV2 and TRBJ2-7, with 8 bases matching TRBD1. Per germline, CDR1 SNHLY and CDR2 FYNNEI. This CDR3 comprises 12 residues. Written as DNA, the CDR3 is TGTGCCAGCAGTACGACAGGGGCAGGTGGGTTCTTC. The encoded protein is CASSTTGAGGFF. The full variable domain, its missing parts supplied by reference TRBV2 and TRBJ2-7, is EPEVTQTPSHQVTQMGQEVILRCVPISNHLYFYWYRQILGQKVEFLVSFYNNEISEKSEIFDDQFSVERPDGSNFTLKIRSTKLEDSAMYFCASSTTGAGGFFGPGTRLTVT.

The V and J genes are TRBV6-4 and TRBJ1-5, with a tentative D call TRBD1 (5 bases). CDR1 is MRHNA and CDR2 is SNTAGT in the germline V gene. The CDR3 length is 16 residues. V dropped 7 bases and J dropped 7 bases, with 23 bases sitting between them. CDR3 region: CASTKTPQGGYQPQHF. As DNA, the CDR3 is TGTGCCAGCACCAAGACCCCCCAGGGCGGGTACCAGCCCCAGCATTTT.

This sequence joins TRBV2 and TRBJ2-4; the D call may be TRBD1 or TRBD2 (7 bases each). Germline CDR1 and CDR2: SNHLY and FYNNEI. V was pared by 6 bases and J by 8 bases, with 14 bases between. The CDR3 spans 13 residues. The CDR3 DNA follows: TGTGCCAGCAGGAGCGCAGGGGGGGACATTCAGTACTTC. Its translation is CASRSAGGDIQYF.

The chain links TRBV29-1 to TRBJ2-2, with 8 bases fitting TRBD1. The germline gives CDR1 SQVTM, CDR2 ANQGSEA. This CDR3 region has 12 residues. The V gene end was trimmed by 7 bases and the J gene end by 3 bases; junction bases not matched to a gene: 1. The CDR3 DNA is TGCAGCGCGGGACAGGACACCGGGGAGCTGTTTTTT. This gives the protein CSAGQDTGELFF.

The chain joins TRBV2 to TRBJ1-4; 8 bases match TRBD1. The CDR3 loop spans 15 amino acids. The junction had 6 bases not matched to a gene; V was cut back by 6 bases and J by 3 bases. Per germline, CDR1 SNHLY and CDR2 FYNNEI. The chain's CDR3 is CASRLQGAANEKLFF. In DNA, the CDR3 is TGTGCCAGCAGACTCCAGGGGGCGGCTAATGAAAAACTGTTTTTT.

The chain employs TRBV12-3 or TRBV12-4 and TRBJ1-4; 7 bases map to TRBD1. The CDR3 has 14 residues. The junction had 9 bases not matched to a gene; V was cut back by 3 bases and J by 11 bases. The CDR3 spells CASSFGQGVWKLFF. In nucleotides, the CDR3 is TGTGCCAGCAGTTTCGGGCAGGGGGTATGGAAACTGTTTTTT.

This clonotype was detected only a few times. J is TRBJ2-7 and V is TRBV13; a weak D match, TRBD1 (6 bases). V gave up 5 bases and J gave up 0 bases, with 14 bases separating them. The length of the CDR3 is 15 residues. Germline V gives CDR1 PRHDT, CDR2 FYEKMQ (reference sequence). CDR3 sequence (DNA): TGTGCCAGCAGCCACAGGGCGGATAGCTCCTACGAGCAGTACTTC. Translating gives CASSHRADSSYEQYF.

This clonotype came up a few times. The rearrangement joins TRBV2 to TRBJ2-7, with a weak D call TRBD2 (6 bases). Trimming pared 6 bases from V and 2 bases from J, leaving 8 bases between. CDR1 SNHLY and CDR2 FYNNEI come from the germline V gene. The CDR3 spans 12 residues. CDR3 nucleotides: TGTGCCAGCAGAGCGGGCGCCTACGAGCAGTACTTC. This codes for CASRAGAYEQYF.

This clonotype was recorded a few times. This chain links TRBV4-1 with TRBJ1-2, with D unresolved. Germline CDR1 and CDR2: MGHRA and YSYEKL. The CDR3 is 14 amino acids. Trimming stripped 0 bases from V and 4 bases from J, with 9 bases between. The CDR3 coding sequence is TGCGCCAGCAGCCAAGAGGGAGACCCCTATGGCTACACCTTC. Translation: CASSQEGDPYGYTF.

The chain couples TRBV5-1 to TRBJ2-1; TRBD2 might be the D (6 bases). In germline, CDR1 is SGHRS, CDR2 YFSETQ. V lost 5 bases, J lost 4 bases, and 10 bases lay in between. The CDR3 runs 13 residues. CDR3 region: CASSKEGYNEQFF. The CDR3 DNA follows: TGCGCCAGCAGTAAGGAGGGGTACAATGAGCAGTTCTTC.

The sample holds a few counts of this clonotype. The chain recombines TRBV5-1 with TRBJ1-1, with D possibly being TRBD1 (5 bases). The CDR3 loop spans 12 amino acids. V lost 4 bases and J lost 12, with 16 bases in between. Germline lookup yields CDR1 SGHRS and CDR2 YFSETQ. CDR3 in DNA: TGCGCCAGCAGCGCGGACGGGGGAAGGCCTTTCTTT. Translation gives CASSADGGRPFF.

Remarks on this clonotype: A much larger clone is a single base away; this may be a read error. The chain combines TRBV12-3 or TRBV12-4 with TRBJ2-7; either TRBD1 or TRBD2 may supply D (6 bases each). The V end was cut by 6 bases, the J end by 1 base, with 16 bases between. The CDR3 extends over 15 amino acids. As DNA, the CDR3 is TGTGCCAGCAGAGCGACTAGAGGGGGATCCTACGAGCAGTACTTC. Its protein product is CASRATRGGSYEQYF.

This clonotype occurred a few times. The limits of the CDR3 on the DNA are not certain, so only TCRdb's listed CDR3 is given. This sequence joins TRBV11-1 and TRBJ2-5; the table names TRBD1, a call not compared with the DNA. Germline CDR1 is SGHAT and CDR2 is FQDESV (reference sequence). The CDR3 is 23 amino acids in total, end residues counted. CDR3 amino acids: CASSPPEGGGTDTQYFGPGTQYF.

Many counts were recorded for this clonotype. V usage is TRBV6-5 and J usage is TRBJ2-5, with D possibly TRBD1 on 5 matching bases. Per germline, CDR1 MNHEY and CDR2 SVGAGI. The CDR3 extends over 14 amino acids. V was clipped by 6 bases and J by 0 bases, with 11 bases between them. CDR3 sequence: CASSLMTDQETQYF. In DNA form, the CDR3 reads TGTGCCAGCAGCCTGATGACAGACCAAGAGACCCAGTACTTC.

The rearrangement links TRBV10-3 to TRBJ1-4; D is perhaps TRBD1 (5 bases). V dropped 8 bases and J dropped 5 bases, with 12 bases sitting between them. The CDR3 is 13 residues long. Germline-derived CDR1 and CDR2 are ENHRY and SYGVKD. The CDR3 coding sequence is TGTGCCATCTCCAGGGATCGAAATGAAAAACTGTTTTTT. Translated, it gives CAISRDRNEKLFF.

As for this clonotype: Lacking the conserved final phenylalanine or tryptophan, this CDR3 likely reflects a read error. The chain has TRBV4-1 and TRBJ2-7, with 13 bases identical to TRBD2. CDR3 length: 17 residues. V trimming: 1 base; J trimming: 5 bases; junction bases outside the gene matches: 8. The V gene's germline CDR1 is MGHRA and CDR2 YSYEKL. CDR3 bases: TGCGCCAGCAGCCAAGGCATACTAGCGGGGGGGCCCCACGAGCAGTACCTC. Its translation is CASSQGILAGGPHEQYL.

This clonotype was observed a handful of times. The CDR3 is CASSQKLQGEVNEQFF. CDR3 nucleotide sequence: TGCGCCAGCAGCCAAAAACTACAGGGTGAGGTTAATGAGCAGTTCTTC. The J gene is TRBJ2-5, the V gene TRBV4-1; D perhaps matches TRBD1 (6 bases). The DNA end favors TRBJ2-1, so the J call may be wrong. CDR1 and CDR2 from the germline V gene are MGHRA and YSYEKL. This CDR3 comprises 16 residues.

There are many counts of this clonotype. This rearrangement joins TRBV10-3 to TRBJ2-7; TRBD1 matches 10 bases. Per germline, CDR1 ENHRY and CDR2 SYGVKD. This CDR3 is built from 15 residues. The junction had 2 bases not matched to a gene; V was cut back by 2 bases and J by 1 base. CDR3 sequence reads: CAISEKGQGSYEQYF. CDR3 DNA sequence: TGTGCCATCAGTGAGAAGGGACAGGGGTCCTACGAGCAGTACTTC.